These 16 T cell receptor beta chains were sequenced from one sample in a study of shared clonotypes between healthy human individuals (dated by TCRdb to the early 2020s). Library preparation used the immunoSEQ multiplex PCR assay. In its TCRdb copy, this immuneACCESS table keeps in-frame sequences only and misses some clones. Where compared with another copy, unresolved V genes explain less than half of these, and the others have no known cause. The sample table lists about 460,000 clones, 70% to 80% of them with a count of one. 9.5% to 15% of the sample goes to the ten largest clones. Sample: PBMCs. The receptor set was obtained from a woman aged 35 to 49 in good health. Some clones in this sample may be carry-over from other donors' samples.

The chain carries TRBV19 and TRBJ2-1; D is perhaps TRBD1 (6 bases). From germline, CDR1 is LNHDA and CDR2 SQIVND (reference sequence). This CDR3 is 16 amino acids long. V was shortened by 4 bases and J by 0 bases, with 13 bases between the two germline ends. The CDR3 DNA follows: TGTGCCAGTAGTAGGGGGCCCGGACCCTCCTACAATGAGCAGTTCTTC. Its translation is CASSRGPGPSYNEQFF.

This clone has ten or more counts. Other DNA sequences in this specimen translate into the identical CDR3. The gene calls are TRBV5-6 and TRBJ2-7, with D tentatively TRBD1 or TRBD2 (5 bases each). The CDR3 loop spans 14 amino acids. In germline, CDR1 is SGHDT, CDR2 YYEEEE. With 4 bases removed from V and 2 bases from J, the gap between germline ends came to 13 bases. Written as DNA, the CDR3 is TGTGCCAGCAGCGGGGACCCGACTGCCTACGAGCAGTACTTC. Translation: CASSGDPTAYEQYF.

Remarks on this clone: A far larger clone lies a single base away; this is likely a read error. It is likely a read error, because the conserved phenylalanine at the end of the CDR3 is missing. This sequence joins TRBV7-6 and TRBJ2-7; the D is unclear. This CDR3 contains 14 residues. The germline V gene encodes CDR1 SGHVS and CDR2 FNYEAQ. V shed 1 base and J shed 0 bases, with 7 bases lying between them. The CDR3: CASSLGRSSYEQYL. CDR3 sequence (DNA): TGTGCCAGCAGCTTAGGCCGGAGCTCCTACGAGCAGTACCTC.

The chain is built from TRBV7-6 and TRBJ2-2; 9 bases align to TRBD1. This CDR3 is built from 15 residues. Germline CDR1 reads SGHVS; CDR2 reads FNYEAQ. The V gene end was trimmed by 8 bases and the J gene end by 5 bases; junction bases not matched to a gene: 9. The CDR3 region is CASASGTGSTGELFF. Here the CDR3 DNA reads TGTGCCAGCGCCTCCGGGACAGGGAGTACCGGGGAGCTGTTTTTT.

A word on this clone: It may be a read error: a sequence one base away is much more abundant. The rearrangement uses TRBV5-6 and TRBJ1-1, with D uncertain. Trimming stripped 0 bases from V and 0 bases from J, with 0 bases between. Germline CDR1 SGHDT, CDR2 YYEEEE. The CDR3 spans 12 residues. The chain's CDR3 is CASSLVNTEAFF. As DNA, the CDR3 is TGTGCCAGCAGCTTGGTGAACACTGAAGCTTTCTTT.

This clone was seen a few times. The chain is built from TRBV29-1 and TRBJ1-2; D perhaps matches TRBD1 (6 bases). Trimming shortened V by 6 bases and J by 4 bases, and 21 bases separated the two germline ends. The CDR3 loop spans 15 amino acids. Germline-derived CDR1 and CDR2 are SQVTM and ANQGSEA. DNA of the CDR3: TGCAGCGTCGGACAGCCATCCTTCGGAGGCTATGGCTACACCTTC. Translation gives CSVGQPSFGGYGYTF.

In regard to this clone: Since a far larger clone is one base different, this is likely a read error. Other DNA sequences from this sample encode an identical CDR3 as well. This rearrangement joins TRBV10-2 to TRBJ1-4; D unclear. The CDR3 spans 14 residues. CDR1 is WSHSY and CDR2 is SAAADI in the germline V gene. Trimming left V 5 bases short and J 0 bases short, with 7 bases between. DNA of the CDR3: TGCGCCAGCAGTTCAGCCGCAACTAATGAAAAACTGTTTTTT. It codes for CASSSAATNEKLFF.

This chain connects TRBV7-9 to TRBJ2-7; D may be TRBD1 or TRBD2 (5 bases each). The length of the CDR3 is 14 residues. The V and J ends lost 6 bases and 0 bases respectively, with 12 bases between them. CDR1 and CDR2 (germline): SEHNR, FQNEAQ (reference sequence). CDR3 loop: CASRTEDNSYEQYF. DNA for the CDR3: TGTGCCAGCAGGACGGAGGACAACTCCTACGAGCAGTACTTC.

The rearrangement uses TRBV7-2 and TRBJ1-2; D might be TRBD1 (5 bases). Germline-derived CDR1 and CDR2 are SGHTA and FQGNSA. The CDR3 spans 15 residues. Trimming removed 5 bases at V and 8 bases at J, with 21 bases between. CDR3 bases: TGTGCCAGCAGCCGCGCAGGGACGGACCAGAGGGGCTACACCTTC. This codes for CASSRAGTDQRGYTF.

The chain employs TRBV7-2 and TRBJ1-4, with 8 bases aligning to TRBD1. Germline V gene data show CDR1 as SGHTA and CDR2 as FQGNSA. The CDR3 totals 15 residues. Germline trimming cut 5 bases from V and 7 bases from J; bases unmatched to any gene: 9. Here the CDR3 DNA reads TGTGCCAGCAGCCCCGGGACAGGCAGGTCTGAAAAACTGTTTTTT. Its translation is CASSPGTGRSEKLFF.

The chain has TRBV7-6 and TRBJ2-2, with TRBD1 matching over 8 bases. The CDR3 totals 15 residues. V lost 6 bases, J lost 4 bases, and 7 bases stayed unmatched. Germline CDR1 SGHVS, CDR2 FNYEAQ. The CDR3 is CASSRTGLITGELFF. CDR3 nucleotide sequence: TGTGCCAGCAGTAGGACAGGGTTGATCACCGGGGAGCTGTTTTTT.

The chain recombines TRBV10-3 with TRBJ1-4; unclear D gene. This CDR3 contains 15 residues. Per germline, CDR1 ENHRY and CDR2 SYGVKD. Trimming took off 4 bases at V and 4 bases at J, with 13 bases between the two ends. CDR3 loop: CAISVRQEHNEKLFF. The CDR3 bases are TGTGCCATCAGTGTCAGGCAGGAACATAATGAAAAACTGTTTTTT.

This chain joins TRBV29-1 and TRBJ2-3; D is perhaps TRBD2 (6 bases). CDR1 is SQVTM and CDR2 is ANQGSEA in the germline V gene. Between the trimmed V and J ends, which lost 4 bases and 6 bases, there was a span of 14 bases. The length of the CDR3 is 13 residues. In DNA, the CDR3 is TGCAGCGTTGCGGGGGTCGAGGGGGATACGCAGTATTTT. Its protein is CSVAGVEGDTQYF.

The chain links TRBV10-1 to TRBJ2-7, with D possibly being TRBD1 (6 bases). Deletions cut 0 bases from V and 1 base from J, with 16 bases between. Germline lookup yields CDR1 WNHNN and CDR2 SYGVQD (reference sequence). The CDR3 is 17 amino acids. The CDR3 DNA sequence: TGCGCCAGCAGTGAGTCGAAGGCAGGGGCGCAGTCCTACGAGCAGTACTTC. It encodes CASSESKAGAQSYEQYF.

The chain's CDR3 is CASSFLPDRGEGGYTF. The CDR3, as DNA: TGTGCCAGCAGCTTTTTACCTGACAGGGGGGAAGGAGGCTACACCTTC. The chain links TRBV5-5 to TRBJ1-2, with 9 bases aligning to TRBD1. J lost 8 bases, V lost 2 bases, and 13 bases had no gene match. Germline V gene lookup returns CDR1 SGHKS and CDR2 YYEKEE (reference sequence). CDR3 length equals 16 residues.

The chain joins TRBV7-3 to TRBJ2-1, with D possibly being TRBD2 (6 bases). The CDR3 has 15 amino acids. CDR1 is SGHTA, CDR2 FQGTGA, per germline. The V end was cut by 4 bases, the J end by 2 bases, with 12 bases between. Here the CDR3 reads CASSSSWGAYNEQFF. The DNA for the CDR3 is TGTGCCAGCAGCTCCAGCTGGGGGGCCTACAATGAGCAGTTCTTC.